One sample yielded the 12 T cell receptor beta chains listed below, sequenced in a study of T cells generated in artificial thymic organoids. Separate semi-nested PCRs amplified TCRalpha and TCRbeta libraries using constant-region reverse primers in TRAC or TRBC. Each CDR3 protein gets one entry after TCRdb re-called the 5' RACE reads with MiXCR. The table shows almost 5,500 distinct CDR3 sequences, with less than 30% occurring only once. No cognate antigen is known for these TCRs. The organoids combined MS5 murine stromal cells carrying human DLL1 with human hematopoietic stem and progenitor cells. Residual T cells were removed by FACS sorting CD34+CD3- progenitor cells before seeding the organoids. Source material: naive CD8+ T cells grown in artificial thymic organoids from cord blood stem and progenitor cells. Subset: CD3+TCRalphabeta+CD8SP T cells; for blood, CD45RO-CCR7+ naive CD8+ T cells. All receptors come from a human donor who gave cord blood stem cells for thymic organoid culture, a cardiac surgery patient who gave postnatal thymus, or a blood donor (not recorded which).

By its share, this clonotype is medium-sized (0.01 to 0.1%). The chain joins TRBV10-3 to TRBJ1-5; the D is unclear. V lost 10 bases and J 2 bases, leaving 12 bases between the germline ends. There are 13 residues in the CDR3. The germline V gene encodes CDR1 ENHRY and CDR2 SYGVKD. In DNA form, the CDR3 reads TGTGCCACCACGGGATCCCGCAATCAGCCCCAGCATTTT. Residues: CATTGSRNQPQHF.

This clonotype ranks as medium-sized. The genes are TRBV6-5 and TRBJ1-3; D remains unclear. This CDR3 region has 15 residues. CDR1 is MNHEY, CDR2 SVGAGI, per germline. V lost 4 bases and J 2 bases, leaving 12 bases between the germline ends. CDR3 in DNA: TGTGCCAGCAGTTTTGGACCGCTCGCTGGAAACACCATATATTTT. It specifies CASSFGPLAGNTIYF.

By sample fraction, this clonotype is medium-sized. V and J are TRBV4-3 and TRBJ1-1; D is unclear. The germline V and J ends were trimmed by 1 base and 1 base, with 7 bases remaining between them. CDR3 length: 14 amino acids. Germline V gives CDR1 LGHNA, CDR2 YSLEER. The CDR3 DNA follows: TGCGCCAGCAGCCAAGGGGGTTGGAACACTGAAGCTTTCTTT. The encoded protein is CASSQGGWNTEAFF.

This clonotype was counted between two and nine times. A much larger clone lies a single base off, so this may be a read error. This chain links TRBV4-3 with TRBJ2-1; 8 bases line up with TRBD1. The CDR3 sequence is 16 residues long. The trim removed 0 bases at V and 7 bases at J, leaving 8 bases unmatched. The germline gives CDR1 LGHNA, CDR2 YSLEER. The DNA of the CDR3 is TGCGCCAGCAGCCAAGACGCAGGGGGCCCTTCAAATGAGCAGTTCTTC. Its protein is CASSQDAGGPSNEQFF.

Comment on this clonotype: A much larger clone is a single base away; this may be a read error. The gene calls are TRBV12-3 or TRBV12-4 and TRBJ2-2; no definite D call. V lost 7 bases and J lost 6, with 18 bases in between. The CDR3 has 15 amino acids. The CDR3 coding sequence is TGTGCCAGCACTCCCGACTTCCATTGGGCCGGGGAGCTGTTTTTT. Amino acids: CASTPDFHWAGELFF.

This clonotype was counted only a few times. A read error is possible here, since a much larger clone lies one base away. CDR3 amino acids: CASSQDEDRTFYGQYF. CDR3 bases: TGCGCCAGCAGCCAAGATGAGGACAGGACCTTCTACGGGCAGTACTTC. The chain has TRBV4-1 and TRBJ2-7; TRBD1 aligns across 7 bases. Germline V lookup: CDR1 MGHRA, CDR2 YSYEKL. This CDR3 region has 16 residues.

The V gene is TRBV20-1, the J gene TRBJ2-5, with a tentative D call TRBD1 (6 bases). The CDR3 runs 12 residues. CDR1 and CDR2 (germline): DFQATT, SNEGSKA (reference sequence). Trimming shortened V by 5 bases and J by 2 bases, and 9 bases separated the two germline ends. The CDR3 DNA is TGCAGTGCTGGGACACTACAAGAGACCCAGTACTTC. Amino acids: CSAGTLQETQYF.

J is TRBJ1-5 and V is TRBV4-1; no reliable D call. The CDR3 is 15 amino acids. The V and J ends lost 1 base and 10 bases respectively, with 17 bases between them. Germline CDR1 reads MGHRA; CDR2 reads YSYEKL. CDR3 protein: CASSQGYSARGPQHF. CDR3 bases: TGCGCCAGCAGCCAAGGATACAGCGCACGGGGACCCCAGCATTTT.

By its share, this clonotype is medium-sized. This chain links TRBV12-3 or TRBV12-4 with TRBJ1-5; no definite D call. The CDR3 is made up of 16 amino acids. The V and J ends lost 1 base and 4 bases respectively, with 14 bases between them. CDR3 sequence reads: CASSLGPGCTNQPQHF. The DNA for the CDR3 is TGTGCCAGCAGTTTAGGTCCGGGATGCACGAATCAGCCCCAGCATTTT.

The V and J genes are TRBV6-6 and TRBJ2-5; TRBD2 might be the D (5 bases). The V end lost 2 bases, the J end lost 5 bases, and 12 bases lay between the germline ends. Germline V gene sequence: CDR1 MNHNY, CDR2 SVGAGI (reference sequence). This CDR3 spans 14 amino acids. DNA for the CDR3: TGTGCCAGCAGTTACCGTGGGAGCTGGGAGACCCAGTACTTC. Translation: CASSYRGSWETQYF.

About this clonotype itself: Its ends do not fully match the called genes, so a read error is possible. The J gene is TRBJ1-2, the V gene TRBV24-1; D gene uncertain. Germline V lookup: CDR1 KGHDR, CDR2 SFDVKD. The CDR3 totals 12 residues. The CDR3 DNA is TGTGCCACCAGTGATCCCCGAGATGGCTGCACCTTC. Its translation: CATSDPRDGCTF.

The chain combines TRBV2 with TRBJ2-5, with 13 bases lining up with TRBD2. V lost 6 bases and J lost 7; bases outside the gene matches: 8. The CDR3 is 15 amino acids. Germline V gene sequence: CDR1 SNHLY, CDR2 FYNNEI. In DNA, the CDR3 is TGTGCCAGCAGGCCCCAACTAGCGGGAGGGGGGACCCAGTACTTC. This sequence encodes CASRPQLAGGGTQYF. Full variable domain (outside the CDR3, taken from reference TRBV2 and TRBJ2-5): EPEVTQTPSHQVTQMGQEVILRCVPISNHLYFYWYRQILGQKVEFLVSFYNNEISEKSEIFDDQFSVERPDGSNFTLKIRSTKLEDSAMYFCASRPQLAGGGTQYFGPGTRLLVL.